Here is one T cell receptor beta chain with its context. This sample is drawn from a study of blood T cell repertoires in COVID-19. Study in general: COVID-19 samples from acute and convalescent phases originated in the United States, Italy and Spain. PBMCs, B-cell-depleted T cells, or T cells provided the cDNA or gDNA that made up the material.

This table comes from immunoSEQ multiplex PCR, and its TCRdb copy is limited to in-frame clones, with some not included. The table records around 100,000 clones, roughly 84% of them present only once. The CDR3 totals 13 residues. V lost 7 bases and J lost 10; bases outside the gene matches: 10. Germline CDR1 and CDR2: SQVTM and ANQGSEA. The gene calls are TRBV29-1 and TRBJ2-1; 10 nucleotides align to TRBD1. This TCR was sampled from a woman in her seventies with acute or convalescent COVID-19. The sequencing input was peripheral blood. The CDR3 DNA is TGCAGCGGCACTGACAGGGGGCCGCGGGAGCAGTTCTTC. This codes for CSGTDRGPREQFF.